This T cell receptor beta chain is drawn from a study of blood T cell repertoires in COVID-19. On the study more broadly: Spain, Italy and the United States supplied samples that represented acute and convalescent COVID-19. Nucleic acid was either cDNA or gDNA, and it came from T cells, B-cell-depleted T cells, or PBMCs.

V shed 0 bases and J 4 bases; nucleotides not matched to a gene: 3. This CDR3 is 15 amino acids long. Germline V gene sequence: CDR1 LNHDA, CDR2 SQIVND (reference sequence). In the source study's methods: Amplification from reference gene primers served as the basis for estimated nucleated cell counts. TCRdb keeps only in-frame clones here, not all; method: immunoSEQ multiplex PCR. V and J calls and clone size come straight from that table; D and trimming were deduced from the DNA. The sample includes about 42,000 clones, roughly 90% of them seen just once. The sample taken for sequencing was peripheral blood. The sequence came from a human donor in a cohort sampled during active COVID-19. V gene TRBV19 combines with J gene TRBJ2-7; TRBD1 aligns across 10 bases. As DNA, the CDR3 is TGTGCCAGTAGTATAGAGGGACAGGGGATTTACGAGCAGTACTTC. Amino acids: CASSIEGQGIYEQYF.